This TCR beta chain came from a study of blood T cell repertoires in COVID-19. The protocol was immunoSEQ multiplex PCR, while the TCRdb copy is restricted to in-frame clones and leaves out a portion. The table shows about 220,000 clones, with 80% to 85% occurring only once. Sequenced input: peripheral blood. The source is a woman aged 60-75 years with acute or convalescent COVID-19.

This CDR3 is CASSETDNSPLHF. The CDR3 region has the DNA TGTGCCAGCAGTGAAACAGACAATTCACCCCTCCACTTT. The chain employs TRBV6-4 and TRBJ1-6; no firm D call. The CDR3 is made up of 13 amino acids. Trimming removed 3 bases at V and 7 bases at J, with 7 bases between. Germline CDR1 and CDR2: MRHNA and SNTAGT.